Listed below are T cell receptor beta chains from one sample, sequenced in a study of CD8+ T cells in alopecia areata. Generated by immunoSEQ multiplex PCR, the TCRdb table keeps only in-frame clones and is missing some. The repertoire includes about 180,000 clones, 50% to 65% of them detected once, and about 10% sits in the top ten. The sample consisted of CD8+ T cells sorted from blood, taken at week 24, from a patient treated with tofacitinib. All receptors come from a human donor with alopecia areata. Both conserved end residues are part of each CDR3. The D gene is left open where the match is weak. Clone size is shown for a subset of rows, as once, few, many or a class of expanded clone.

CDR3 protein,CDR3 DNA,clone size,J gene,D gene,V gene
CASSKTRGTEAFF,TGCGCCAGCAGCAAGACCCGGGGGACTGAAGCTTTCTTT,-,TRBJ1-1,-,TRBV5-1
CASRQGGTEAFF,TGTGCCAGCAGACAAGGGGGCACTGAAGCTTTCTTT,-,TRBJ1-1,-,TRBV11-2
CASSQDRDSVSYEQYF,TGCGCCAGCAGCCAAGACCGGGACAGTGTATCCTACGAGCAGTACTTC,-,TRBJ2-7,TRBD1,TRBV4-3
CASSSADQPQHF,TGTGCCAGCAGCTCCGCCGATCAGCCCCAGCATTTT,-,TRBJ1-5,-,TRBV7-8
CASSLARPGTGRGTDTQYF,TGTGCCAGCAGCTTAGCGAGACCCGGGACAGGGAGAGGCACAGATACGCAGTATTTT,few,TRBJ2-3,TRBD1,TRBV7-8
CASNGGTNTEAFF,TGTGCCAGCAACGGGGGTACAAACACTGAAGCTTTCTTT,-,TRBJ1-1,-,TRBV2
CASSGSGGSYNEQFF,TGTGCCAGCAGCGGTTCCGGGGGTTCCTACAATGAGCAGTTCTTC,-,TRBJ2-1,-,TRBV9
CASTPGSGGDDEQFF,TGTGCCAGCACCCCGGGCAGCGGGGGGGACGATGAGCAGTTCTTC,once,TRBJ2-1,TRBD2,TRBV7-9
CASSERYEQYF,TGTGCCAGCAGTGAAAGGTACGAGCAGTACTTC,few,TRBJ2-7,-,TRBV2
CSSLGPGQSKNEQFF,TGCAGCTCGTTGGGGCCGGGACAGAGTAAGAATGAGCAGTTCTTC,-,TRBJ2-1,TRBD1,TRBV29-1
CASSLGQFYGYTF,TGTGCCAGCAGCTTAGGTCAGTTCTATGGCTACACCTTC,once,TRBJ1-2,-,TRBV11-2
CSVSVQESPYEQYF,TGCAGCGTTTCGGTCCAGGAGTCCCCCTACGAGCAGTACTTC,-,TRBJ2-7,-,TRBV29-1
CAWAHEMNTEAFF,TGTGCCTGGGCCCACGAGATGAACACTGAAGCTTTCTTT,-,TRBJ1-1,-,TRBV30
CASSPAWGSNQPQHF,TGTGCCAGCAGCCCAGCATGGGGTAGCAATCAGCCCCAGCATTTT,few,TRBJ1-5,-,TRBV7-9
CASRQNTEAFF,TGCGCCAGCAGACAGAACACTGAAGCTTTCTTT,-,TRBJ1-1,-,TRBV5-1
CASSPRTAGELFF,TGTGCCAGCAGCCCCCGGACAGCCGGGGAGCTGTTTTTT,few,TRBJ2-2,-,TRBV7-6
CASSQDGLDADTQYF,TGCGCCAGCAGCCAAGACGGATTGGACGCGGATACGCAGTATTTT,-,TRBJ2-3,-,TRBV4-3
CASKGRSGAGPYEQYF,TGTGCCAGCAAGGGTAGGTCAGGGGCCGGACCCTACGAGCAGTACTTC,-,TRBJ2-7,-,TRBV28
CASSLSRQSNQPQHF,TGCGCCAGCAGCCTGTCTAGACAGAGCAATCAGCCCCAGCATTTT,few,TRBJ1-5,-,TRBV4-3
CASSITAGSYEQYF,TGTGCCAGTAGTATAACCGCGGGGAGCTACGAGCAGTACTTC,-,TRBJ2-7,-,TRBV19
CSVEESGQGDYGYTF,TGCAGCGTTGAAGAGTCGGGACAGGGGGACTACGGCTACACCTTC,few,TRBJ1-2,TRBD1,TRBV29-1
CASSLALAGGNEQYF,TGTGCCAGCAGCTTAGCGCTGGCAGGGGGCAACGAGCAGTACTTC,-,TRBJ2-7,TRBD1,TRBV7-9
CAWSESGDGYTF,TGTGCCTGGAGTGAATCAGGGGATGGCTACACCTTC,-,TRBJ1-2,-,TRBV30
CAWSVEGLSEAFF,TGTGCCTGGAGTGTGGAGGGCTTGTCTGAAGCTTTCTTT,-,TRBJ1-1,-,TRBV30
CASSTENSPLHF,TGTGCCAGTAGTACCGAAAATTCACCCCTCCACTTT,once,TRBJ1-6,-,TRBV19
CASAWGETQYF,TGTGCCAGCGCATGGGGAGAGACCCAGTACTTC,-,TRBJ2-5,-,TRBV27
CSVTREGSNTEAFF,TGCAGCGTTACAAGAGAGGGATCAAACACTGAAGCTTTCTTT,few,TRBJ1-1,-,TRBV29-1
CASSLEIGRGKRDTQYF,TGTGCCAGCAGCCTAGAAATTGGGCGGGGGAAGCGAGATACGCAGTATTTT,few,TRBJ2-3,TRBD2,TRBV11-2
CASGTGGMNTEAFF,TGTGCCAGCGGGACAGGGGGAATGAACACTGAAGCTTTCTTT,few,TRBJ1-1,TRBD1,TRBV19
CAWSVGQGGHEQFF,TGTGCCTGGAGTGTAGGACAGGGAGGCCATGAGCAGTTCTTC,-,TRBJ2-1,TRBD1,TRBV30
CASSLEDTQYF,TGTGCCAGCAGCTTAGAAGATACGCAGTATTTT,few,TRBJ2-3,-,TRBV7-2
CASSLLIGGDEAFF,TGTGCCAGCAGCTTACTAATAGGGGGCGATGAAGCTTTCTTT,-,TRBJ1-1,TRBD1,TRBV7-8
CASSPGTGDTEAFF,TGTGCCAGTAGCCCCGGGACAGGGGATACTGAAGCTTTCTTT,-,TRBJ1-1,TRBD1,TRBV19
CASSIGSGTYEQYF,TGTGCCAGCAGCATAGGCTCGGGGACCTACGAGCAGTACTTC,-,TRBJ2-7,-,TRBV11-2
CASSALGTDNLSNTGELFF,TGTGCCAGCAGCGCCCTGGGGACAGACAATTTATCGAACACCGGGGAGCTGTTTTTT,-,TRBJ2-2,TRBD1,TRBV9
CASSSTGYEQYF,TGTGCCAGCAGCTCGACAGGTTACGAGCAGTACTTC,few,TRBJ2-7,-,TRBV7-9
CASSGSGANVLTF,TGTGCCAGCAGCGGGTCTGGGGCCAACGTCCTGACTTTC,few,TRBJ2-6,-,TRBV9
CASSQDRGPGGELFF,TGCGCCAGCAGCCAAGACCGAGGTCCGGGCGGGGAGCTGTTTTTT,few,TRBJ2-2,-,TRBV4-3
CASSQGDSRIEQFF,TGCGCCAGCAGCCAAGGAGACAGTCGGATTGAGCAGTTCTTC,-,TRBJ2-1,-,TRBV4-1
CASSKRGPPGDTQYF,TGCGCCAGCAGCAAACGGGGCCCCCCAGGAGATACGCAGTATTTT,-,TRBJ2-3,-,TRBV5-1
CAWSETDSVNNEKLFF,TGTGCCTGGAGTGAAACCGACAGTGTCAATAATGAAAAACTGTTTTTT,-,TRBJ1-4,-,TRBV30
CASTQGGDTQYF,TGTGCCAGCACTCAAGGAGGTGATACGCAGTATTTT,-,TRBJ2-3,-,TRBV2
CASSQDGAEQYF,TGCGCCAGCAGCCAAGACGGGGCCGAGCAGTACTTC,-,TRBJ2-7,-,TRBV4-1
CASSQGGTGAKNIQYF,TGCGCCAGCAGCCAAGGGGGGACAGGGGCCAAAAACATTCAGTACTTC,-,TRBJ2-4,TRBD1,TRBV4-3
CASGLAGEQYF,TGTGCTAGTGGTTTGGCGGGTGAGCAGTACTTC,-,TRBJ2-7,-,TRBV12-5